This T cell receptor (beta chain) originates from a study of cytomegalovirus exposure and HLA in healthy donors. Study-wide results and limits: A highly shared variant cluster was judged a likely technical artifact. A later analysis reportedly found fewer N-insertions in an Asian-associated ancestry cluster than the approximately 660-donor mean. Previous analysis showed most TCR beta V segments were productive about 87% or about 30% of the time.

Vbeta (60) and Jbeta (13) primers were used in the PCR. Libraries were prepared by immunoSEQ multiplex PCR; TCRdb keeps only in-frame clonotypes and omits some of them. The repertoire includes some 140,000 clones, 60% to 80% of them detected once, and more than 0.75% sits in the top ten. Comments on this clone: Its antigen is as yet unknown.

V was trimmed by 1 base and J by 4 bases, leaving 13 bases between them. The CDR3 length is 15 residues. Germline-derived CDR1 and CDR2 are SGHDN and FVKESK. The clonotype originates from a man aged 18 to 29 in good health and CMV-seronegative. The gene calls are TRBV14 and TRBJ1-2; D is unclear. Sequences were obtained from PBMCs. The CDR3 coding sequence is TGTGCCAGCAGCCAAGCCCGCGGTGATGTCTATGGCTACACCTTC. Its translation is CASSQARGDVYGYTF.